This TCR beta chain was documented in a study of blood T cell repertoires in COVID-19. Overall study context: The study drew acute and convalescent COVID-19 samples from the United States, Italy and Spain. PBMCs, B-cell-depleted T cells, or T cells were the source of the cDNA or gDNA that made up the material.

The V and J ends lost 4 bases and 3 bases, in that order; junction bases with no gene match: 5. The CDR3 consists of 14 residues. Germline CDR1 and CDR2: WSHSY and SAAADI. Authors' data handling: How many nucleated cells were present was estimated from reference gene primer amplification. Sequencing used immunoSEQ multiplex PCR; TCRdb keeps in-frame clones, though not all of them. D and trimming were read from the DNA, whereas the V and J calls and clone size are those reported in that table. The sample holds approximately 210,000 clones; 82% are singletons and the top ten take around 12%. The sequence was obtained from a woman in her 40s with acute or convalescent COVID-19. The chain is built from TRBV10-2 and TRBJ1-2; 7 bases fit TRBD1. The sample consisted of peripheral blood. For the CDR3, the DNA is TGCGCCAGCAGTGTGACAGGGTCGGACTATGGCTACACCTTC. Its translation: CASSVTGSDYGYTF.